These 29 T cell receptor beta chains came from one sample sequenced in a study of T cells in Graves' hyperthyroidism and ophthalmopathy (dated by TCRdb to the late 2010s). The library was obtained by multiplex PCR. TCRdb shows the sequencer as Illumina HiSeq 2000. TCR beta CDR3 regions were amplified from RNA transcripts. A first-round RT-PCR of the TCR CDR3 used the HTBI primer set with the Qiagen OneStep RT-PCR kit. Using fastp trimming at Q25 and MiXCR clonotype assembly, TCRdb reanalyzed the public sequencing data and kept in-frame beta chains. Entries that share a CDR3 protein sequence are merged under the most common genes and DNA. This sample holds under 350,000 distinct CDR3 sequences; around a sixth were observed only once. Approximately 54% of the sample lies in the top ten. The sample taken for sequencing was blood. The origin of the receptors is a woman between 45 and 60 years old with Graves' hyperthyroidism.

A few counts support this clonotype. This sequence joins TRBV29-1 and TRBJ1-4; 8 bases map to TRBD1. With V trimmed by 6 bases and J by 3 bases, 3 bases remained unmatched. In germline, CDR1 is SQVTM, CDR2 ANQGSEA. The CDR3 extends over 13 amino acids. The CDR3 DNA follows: TGCAGCGTGGGACAGGAGCCTAATGAAAAACTGTTTTTT. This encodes CSVGQEPNEKLFF.

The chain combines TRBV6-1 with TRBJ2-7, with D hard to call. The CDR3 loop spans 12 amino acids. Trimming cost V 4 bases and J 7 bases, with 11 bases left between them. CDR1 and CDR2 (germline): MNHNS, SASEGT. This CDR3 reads CASSGPNGEQYV. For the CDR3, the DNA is TGTGCCAGCAGTGGCCCTAACGGGGAGCAGTACGTC.

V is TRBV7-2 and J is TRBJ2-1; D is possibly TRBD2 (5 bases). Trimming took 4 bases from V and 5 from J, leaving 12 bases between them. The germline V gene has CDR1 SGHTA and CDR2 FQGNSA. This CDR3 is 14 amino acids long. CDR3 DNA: TGTGCCAGCAGCTCGCGAGGGAGAGACAATGAGCAGTTCTTC. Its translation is CASSSRGRDNEQFF.

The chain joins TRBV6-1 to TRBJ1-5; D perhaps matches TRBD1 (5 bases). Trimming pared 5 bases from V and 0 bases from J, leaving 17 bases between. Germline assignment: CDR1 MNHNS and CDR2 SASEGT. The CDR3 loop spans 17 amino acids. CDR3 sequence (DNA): TGTGCCAGCAGTTCCAAGGCAGGGACTGTTAGCAATCAGCCCCAGCATTTT. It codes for CASSSKAGTVSNQPQHF.

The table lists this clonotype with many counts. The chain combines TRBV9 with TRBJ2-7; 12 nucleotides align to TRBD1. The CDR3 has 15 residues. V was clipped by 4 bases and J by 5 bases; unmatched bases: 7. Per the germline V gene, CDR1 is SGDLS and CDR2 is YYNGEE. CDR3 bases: TGTGCCAGCAGCCCCAGTGGGACAGGGGGCAACGAGCAGTACTTC. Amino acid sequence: CASSPSGTGGNEQYF. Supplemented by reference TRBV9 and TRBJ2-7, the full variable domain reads DSGVTQTPKHLITATGQRVTLRCSPRSGDLSVYWYQQSLDQGLQFLIQYYNGEERAKGNILERFSAQQFPDLHSELNLSSLELGDSALYFCASSPSGTGGNEQYFGPGTRLTVT.

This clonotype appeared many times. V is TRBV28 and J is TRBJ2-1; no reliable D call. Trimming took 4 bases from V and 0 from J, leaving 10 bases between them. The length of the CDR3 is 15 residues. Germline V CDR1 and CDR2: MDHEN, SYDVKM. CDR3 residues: CASSSTASSYNEQFF. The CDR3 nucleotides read TGTGCCAGCAGTTCCACTGCCAGCTCCTACAATGAGCAGTTCTTC.

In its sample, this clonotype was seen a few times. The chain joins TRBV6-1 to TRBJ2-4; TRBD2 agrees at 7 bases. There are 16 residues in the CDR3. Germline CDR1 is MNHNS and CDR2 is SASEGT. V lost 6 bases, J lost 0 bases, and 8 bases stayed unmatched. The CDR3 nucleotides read TGTGCCAGCAGGCGGGGGACCGATATAGCCAAAAACATTCAGTACTTC. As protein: CASRRGTDIAKNIQYF.

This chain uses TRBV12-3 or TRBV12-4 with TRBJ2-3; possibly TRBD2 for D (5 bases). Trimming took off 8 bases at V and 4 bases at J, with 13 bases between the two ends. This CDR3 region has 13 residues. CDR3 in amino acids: CASGLVGADTQYF. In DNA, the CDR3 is TGTGCCAGCGGCCTAGTGGGAGCAGATACGCAGTATTTT.

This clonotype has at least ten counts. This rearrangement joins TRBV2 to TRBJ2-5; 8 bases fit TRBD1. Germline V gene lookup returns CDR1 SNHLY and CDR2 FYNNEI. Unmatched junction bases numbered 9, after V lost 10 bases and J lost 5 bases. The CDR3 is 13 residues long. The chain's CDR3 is CAIHRQGRETQYF. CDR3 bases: TGTGCCATCCACCGACAGGGGCGGGAGACCCAGTACTTC.

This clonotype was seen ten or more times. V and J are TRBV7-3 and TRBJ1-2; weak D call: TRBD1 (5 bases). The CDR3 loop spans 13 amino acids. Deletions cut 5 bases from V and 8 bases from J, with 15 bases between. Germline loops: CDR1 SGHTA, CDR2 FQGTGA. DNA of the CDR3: TGTGCCAGCAGCGAGGGGCAGAGGGACGGCTACACCTTC. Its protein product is CASSEGQRDGYTF.

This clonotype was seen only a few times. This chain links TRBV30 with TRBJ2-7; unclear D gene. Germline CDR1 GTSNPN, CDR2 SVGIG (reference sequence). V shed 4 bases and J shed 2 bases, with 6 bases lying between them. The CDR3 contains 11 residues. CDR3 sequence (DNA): TGTGCCTGGACTAACACCTACGAGCAGTACTTC. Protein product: CAWTNTYEQYF.

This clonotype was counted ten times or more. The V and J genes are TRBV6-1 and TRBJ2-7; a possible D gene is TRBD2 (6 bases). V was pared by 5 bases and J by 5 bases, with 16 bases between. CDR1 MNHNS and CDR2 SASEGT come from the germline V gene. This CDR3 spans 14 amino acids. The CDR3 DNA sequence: TGTGCCAGCAGTTATGGGCTAGCGAGCAACGAGCAGTACTTC. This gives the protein CASSYGLASNEQYF.

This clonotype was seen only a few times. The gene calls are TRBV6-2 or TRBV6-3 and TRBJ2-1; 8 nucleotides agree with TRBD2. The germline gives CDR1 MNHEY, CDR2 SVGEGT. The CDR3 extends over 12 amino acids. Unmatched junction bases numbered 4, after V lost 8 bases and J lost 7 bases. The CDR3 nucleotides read TGTGCCAGCCAGGGACTAGAGAATGAGCAGTTCTTC. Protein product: CASQGLENEQFF.

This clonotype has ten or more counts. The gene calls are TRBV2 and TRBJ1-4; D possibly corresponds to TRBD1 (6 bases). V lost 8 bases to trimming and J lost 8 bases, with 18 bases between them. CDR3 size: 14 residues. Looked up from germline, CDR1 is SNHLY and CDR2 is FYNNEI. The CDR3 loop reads CASLQGGAREKLFF. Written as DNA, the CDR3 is TGTGCCAGCCTACAGGGTGGAGCGAGGGAAAAACTGTTTTTT.

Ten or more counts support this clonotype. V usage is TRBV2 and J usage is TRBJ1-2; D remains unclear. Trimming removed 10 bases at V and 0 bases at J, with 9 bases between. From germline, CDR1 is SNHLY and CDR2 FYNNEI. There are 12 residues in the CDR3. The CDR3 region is CATGGSNYGYTF. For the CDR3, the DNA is TGTGCCACGGGCGGGTCTAACTATGGCTACACCTTC.

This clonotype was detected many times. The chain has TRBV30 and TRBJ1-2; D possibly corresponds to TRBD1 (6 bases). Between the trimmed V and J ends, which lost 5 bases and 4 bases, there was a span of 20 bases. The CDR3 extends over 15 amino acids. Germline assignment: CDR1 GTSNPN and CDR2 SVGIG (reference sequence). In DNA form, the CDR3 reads TGTGCCTGGGAGGGTCAGGGGCCCTATAGCTATGGCTACACCTTC. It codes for CAWEGQGPYSYGYTF.

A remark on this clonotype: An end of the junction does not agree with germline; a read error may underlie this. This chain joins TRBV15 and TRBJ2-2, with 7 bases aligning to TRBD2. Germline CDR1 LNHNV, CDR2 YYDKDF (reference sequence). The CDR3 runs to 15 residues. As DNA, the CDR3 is TGTGCCACCAGCAGGGGGGGAGGGAGTGCCGGGGAGCCGTTTTTT. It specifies CATSRGGGSAGEPFF.

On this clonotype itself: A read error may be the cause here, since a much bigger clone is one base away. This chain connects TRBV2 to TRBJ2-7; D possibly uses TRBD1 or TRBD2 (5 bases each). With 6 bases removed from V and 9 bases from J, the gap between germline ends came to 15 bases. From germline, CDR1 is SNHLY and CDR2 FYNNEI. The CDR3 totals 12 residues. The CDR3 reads CASSGDRVRQYF. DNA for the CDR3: TGTGCCAGCAGCGGGGACCGGGTCCGGCAGTACTTC.

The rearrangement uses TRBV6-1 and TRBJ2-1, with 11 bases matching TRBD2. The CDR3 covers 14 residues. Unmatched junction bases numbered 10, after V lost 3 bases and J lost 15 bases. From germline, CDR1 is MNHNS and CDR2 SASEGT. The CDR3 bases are TGTGCCAGCAGTGAGACTAGCGGGATCTCTAGGGGGTTCTTC. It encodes CASSETSGISRGFF.

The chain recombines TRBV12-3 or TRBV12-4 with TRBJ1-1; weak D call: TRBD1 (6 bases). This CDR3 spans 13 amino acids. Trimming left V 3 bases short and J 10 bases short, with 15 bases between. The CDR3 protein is CASSLTAQGLAFF. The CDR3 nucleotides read TGTGCCAGCAGTTTGACAGCTCAGGGGTTAGCTTTCTTT.

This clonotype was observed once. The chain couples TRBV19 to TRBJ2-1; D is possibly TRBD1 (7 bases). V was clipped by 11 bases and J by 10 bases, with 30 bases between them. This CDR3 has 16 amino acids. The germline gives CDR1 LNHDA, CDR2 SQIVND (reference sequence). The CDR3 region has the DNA TGTGCCGCAGGGGGTAGCTGGGGGGCTAGGTTGGAAGAGCAGTTCTTC. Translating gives CAAGGSWGARLEEQFF.

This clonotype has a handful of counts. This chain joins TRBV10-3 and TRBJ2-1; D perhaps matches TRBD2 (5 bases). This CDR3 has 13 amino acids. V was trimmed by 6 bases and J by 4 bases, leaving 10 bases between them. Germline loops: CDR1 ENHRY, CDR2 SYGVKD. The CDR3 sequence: CAIRGVGYNEQFF. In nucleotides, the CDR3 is TGTGCCATCAGGGGAGTGGGATACAATGAGCAGTTCTTC.

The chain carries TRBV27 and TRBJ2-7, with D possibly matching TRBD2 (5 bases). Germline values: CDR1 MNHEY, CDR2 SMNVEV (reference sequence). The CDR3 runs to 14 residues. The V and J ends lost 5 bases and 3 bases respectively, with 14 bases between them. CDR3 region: CASSRTGIYYEQYF. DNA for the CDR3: TGTGCCAGCAGTCGGACCGGGATATACTACGAGCAGTACTTC.

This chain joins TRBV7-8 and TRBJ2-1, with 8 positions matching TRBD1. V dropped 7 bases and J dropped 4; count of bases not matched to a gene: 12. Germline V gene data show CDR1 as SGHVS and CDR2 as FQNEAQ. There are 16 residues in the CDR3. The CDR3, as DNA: TGTGCCAGCACCCTCACTCTCCGGACAGGGTACAATGAGCAGTTCTTC. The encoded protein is CASTLTLRTGYNEQFF.

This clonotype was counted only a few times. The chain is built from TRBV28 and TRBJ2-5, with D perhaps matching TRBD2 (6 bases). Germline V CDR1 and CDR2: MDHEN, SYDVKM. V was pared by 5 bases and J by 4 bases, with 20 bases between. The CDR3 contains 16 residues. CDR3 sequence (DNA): TGTGCCAGCAGTCTAGTCGGGACTTCCCTGGGAGAGACCCAGTACTTC. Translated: CASSLVGTSLGETQYF.

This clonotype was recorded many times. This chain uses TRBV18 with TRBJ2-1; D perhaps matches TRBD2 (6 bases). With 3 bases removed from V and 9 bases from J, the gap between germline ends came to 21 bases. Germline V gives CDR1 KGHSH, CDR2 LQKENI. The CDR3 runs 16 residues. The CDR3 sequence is CASSPGRPDYIGEQFF. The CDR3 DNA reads TGTGCCAGCTCACCGGGACGGCCGGACTATATTGGTGAGCAGTTCTTC.

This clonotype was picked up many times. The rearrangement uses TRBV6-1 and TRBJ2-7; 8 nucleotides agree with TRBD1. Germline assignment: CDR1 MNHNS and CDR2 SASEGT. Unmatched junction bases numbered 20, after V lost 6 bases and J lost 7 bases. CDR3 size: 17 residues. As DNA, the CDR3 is TGTGCCAGCAGAAACTACTATGGACAGGGCGTCCCTGGTGAGCAGTACTTC. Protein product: CASRNYYGQGVPGEQYF.

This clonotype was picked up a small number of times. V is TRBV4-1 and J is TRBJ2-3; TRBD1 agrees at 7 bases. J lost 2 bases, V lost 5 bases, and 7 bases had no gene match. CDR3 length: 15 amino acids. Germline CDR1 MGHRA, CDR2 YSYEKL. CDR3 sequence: CASSYGDSATDTQYF. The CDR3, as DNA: TGCGCCAGCAGCTATGGGGACAGCGCCACAGATACGCAGTATTTT.

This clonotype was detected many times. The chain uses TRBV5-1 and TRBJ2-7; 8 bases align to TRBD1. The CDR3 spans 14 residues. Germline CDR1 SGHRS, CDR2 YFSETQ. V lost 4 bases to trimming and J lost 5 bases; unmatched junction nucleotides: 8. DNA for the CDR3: TGCGCCAGCAGCCCCGGACAGGGAGAACACGAGCAGTACTTC. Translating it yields CASSPGQGEHEQYF. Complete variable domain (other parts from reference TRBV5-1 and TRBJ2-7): KAGVTQTPRYLIKTRGQQVTLSCSPISGHRSVSWYQQTPGQGLQFLFEYFSETQRNKGNFPGRFSGRQFSNSRSEMNVSTLELGDSALYLCASSPGQGEHEQYFGPGTRLTVT.